This is a list of T cell receptor beta chains from one sample in a study of blood T cells in healthy people across ages. MiXCR was run by TCRdb on the 5' RACE reads, yielding one entry per CDR3 protein. The repertoire holds under 800,000 distinct CDR3 sequences, with roughly 41% as singletons. The sequenced sample was blood. Receptor source: an older woman in good health. The CDR3 runs from the conserved cysteine through the conserved F or W. Each record gives: D gene, J gene, clone size, CDR3 length, V gene, CDR3 DNA, CDR3 protein. The D gene is left open where the match is weak. Size is stated for part of the rows, as once, few or many counts, or as a class when the clone is expanded.

>TRBD2|TRBJ2-1|many|13|TRBV12-3/TRBV12-4
TGTGCCAGCAGCTTTAGCGGGGGCAATGAGCAGTTCTTC
CASSFSGGNEQFF
>NA|TRBJ2-3|NA|14|TRBV27
TGTGCCAGCAGTTTACAGGGTATCGCAGATACGCAGTATTTT
CASSLQGIADTQYF
>NA|TRBJ2-1|few|12|TRBV6-2/TRBV6-3
TGTGCCAGCACCAAAAACCCCGGTGAGCAGTTCTTC
CASTKNPGEQFF
>NA|TRBJ2-5|few|13|TRBV27
TGTGCCAGTAAAGGGACCCCGATAGAGACCCAGTACTTC
CASKGTPIETQYF
>NA|TRBJ2-7|few|11|TRBV29-1
TGCAGCGTTGAGATCGTCTACGAGCAGTACTTC
CSVEIVYEQYF
>NA|TRBJ2-4|NA|15|TRBV9
TGTGCCAGCAGCGATTCGGGACACCATGGGAACATTCAGTACTTC
CASSDSGHHGNIQYF
>NA|TRBJ1-2|few|12|TRBV29-1
TGCAGCGTCTTGGAGGGTGCCTGCGGCTACACCTTC
CSVLEGACGYTF
>TRBD1|TRBJ2-7|NA|14|TRBV20-1
TGCAGTGCTAGATCCAGACAGGGTTGGTACGAGCAGTACTTC
CSARSRQGWYEQYF
>NA|TRBJ2-7|NA|12|TRBV30
TGTGCCGGGAGTGCAGGTGTTAACAAGCAGTACTTC
CAGSAGVNKQYF
>NA|TRBJ1-5|NA|14|TRBV12-3/TRBV12-4
TGTGCCAGCAGTTTAGCGCTAGGGGATCAGCCCCAGCATTTT
CASSLALGDQPQHF
>NA|TRBJ2-2|NA|15|TRBV7-3
TGTGCCAGCAGCCAAGACGGACAGATCACCGGGGAGCTGTTTTTT
CASSQDGQITGELFF
>NA|TRBJ2-1|NA|15|TRBV11-2
TGTGCCAGCAGCGCCGCCCTCGGCTCCTACAGTGAGCAGTTCTTC
CASSAALGSYSEQFF
>NA|TRBJ2-1|NA|14|TRBV28
TGTGCCAGCCTCCGTGGGACAAAGATGAATGAGCAGTTCTTC
CASLRGTKMNEQFF
>TRBD1|TRBJ1-3|NA|15|TRBV7-2
TGTGCCAGCAGCTGGAAGACAGGGGGCGGAAACACCATATATTTT
CASSWKTGGGNTIYF
>NA|TRBJ1-2|many|14|TRBV27
TGTGCCAGCAGTTTAAGTGGACAGAACTATGGCTACACCTTC
CASSLSGQNYGYTF
>NA|TRBJ1-2|many|13|TRBV6-6
TGTGCCAGCACCCCATGGTCGGGCTATGGCTACACCTTC
CASTPWSGYGYTF
>TRBD2|TRBJ2-7|once|16|TRBV4-1
TGCGCCAGCAGCACTAGCGGGCCGAGCTCCTACAATGAGCAGTACTTC
CASSTSGPSSYNEQYF
>NA|TRBJ1-4|NA|14|TRBV3-1
TGTGCCAGCAGCCCCCTATACCAGCATGAAAAACTGTTTTTT
CASSPLYQHEKLFF
>NA|TRBJ2-3|NA|16|TRBV7-9
TGTGCCAGCAGCTCTCCGCTGGACCTAAGCACAGATACGCAGTATTTT
CASSSPLDLSTDTQYF
>NA|TRBJ1-6|NA|16|TRBV7-9
TGTGCCAGCGCCTTTAGCTTGAGCTCCTATAATTCACCCCTCCACTTT
CASAFSLSSYNSPLHF
>NA|TRBJ2-1|few|16|TRBV11-3
TGTGCCAGCAGCCGCTACCGCAGAGCAGAAAACAATGAGCAGTTCTTC
CASSRYRRAENNEQFF
>NA|TRBJ1-5|few|12|TRBV28
TGTGCCAGCACTGTCACCAATCAGCCCCAGCATTTT
CASTVTNQPQHF
>TRBD2|TRBJ2-3|few|16|TRBV4-2
TGTGCCAGCAGCCTCATACTAGCGGGAGAAGCAGATACGCAGTATTTT
CASSLILAGEADTQYF
>TRBD1|TRBJ1-5|NA|12|TRBV29-1
TGCAGCGTTGAAGCCCCAGGGGGGCCCCAGCATTTT
CSVEAPGGPQHF
>TRBD2|TRBJ2-5|NA|15|TRBV7-6
TGTGCCAGCAGTTCGCCGGGACTAGCGATGGAGACCCAGTACTTC
CASSSPGLAMETQYF
>NA|TRBJ1-4|NA|13|TRBV29-1
TGCAGCGTTTTAGCGGTGGCTAATGAAAAACTGTTTTTT
CSVLAVANEKLFF
>NA|TRBJ1-2|few|13|TRBV6-4
TGTGCCAGCAGTGACTTGACAAACTATGGCTACACCTTC
CASSDLTNYGYTF
>NA|TRBJ1-1|NA|13|TRBV6-6
TGTGCCAGCGGTGGGTCTATGAACACTGAAGCTTTCTTT
CASGGSMNTEAFF
>NA|TRBJ1-1|NA|15|TRBV10-3
TGTGCCATCAGTGTTAACGGCCCTCCCGACACTGAAGCTTTCTTT
CAISVNGPPDTEAFF
>NA|TRBJ2-4|NA|15|TRBV6-2/TRBV6-3
TGTGCCAGCAGTTACTCGACAAGGGCCTCCTCGGAGCAGTACTTC
CASSYSTRASSEQYF
>NA|TRBJ1-5|few|16|TRBV6-2/TRBV6-3
TGTGCCAGCAGCCAGGACAGCCCTTATAGCAATCAGCCCCAGCATTTT
CASSQDSPYSNQPQHF
>NA|TRBJ2-5|many|11|TRBV5-6
TGTGCCAGCAGCCTGCAAGGGACCCAGTACTTC
CASSLQGTQYF
>TRBD1|TRBJ2-1|few|13|TRBV12-3/TRBV12-4
TGTGCCAGCAGACAGGGACAGAACAATGAGCAGTTCTTC
CASRQGQNNEQFF
>TRBD2|TRBJ2-7|many|15|TRBV6-2/TRBV6-3
TGTGCCAGCAGCCTATCGGGACTAGGGGTCAGGGAGCAGTACTTC
CASSLSGLGVREQYF
>TRBD2|TRBJ2-5|NA|17|TRBV14
TGTGCCAGCAGCCCCGGACTAGCGGGAATCTTACAAGAGACCCAGTACTTC
CASSPGLAGILQETQYF
>NA|TRBJ2-1|NA|13|TRBV14
TGTGCCAGCAGCCAAGTTCGATCCAATGAGCAGTTCTTC
CASSQVRSNEQFF
>NA|TRBJ2-7|NA|12|TRBV7-2
TGTGCCAGCAGCGCGTCAGGTGTCGAGCAGTACTTC
CASSASGVEQYF
>NA|TRBJ1-4|NA|14|TRBV6-5
TGTGCCAGCAGAGAACAGGGCACTAATGAAAAACTGTTTTTT
CASREQGTNEKLFF
>NA|TRBJ2-1|many|11|TRBV27
TGTGCCAGTGTCAGCGGGAATGAGCAGTTCTTC
CASVSGNEQFF
>NA|TRBJ2-7|few|12|TRBV27
TGTGCCAGCAGTTTAAACGCGGTGGGGCAGTACTTC
CASSLNAVGQYF
>TRBD1|TRBJ2-5|NA|11|TRBV30
TGTGCCGGGGGACAGCAAGAGACCCAGTACTTC
CAGGQQETQYF
>TRBD1|TRBJ1-2|NA|14|TRBV4-2
TGTGCCAGCAGCCAAGACGAGGGGGCTTGGGGCTACACCTTC
CASSQDEGAWGYTF
>NA|TRBJ1-2|NA|12|TRBV10-3
TGTCCCATCAGTGAGTCGTTGGGGGGCTACACCTTC
CPISESLGGYTF
>TRBD1|TRBJ2-7|NA|11|TRBV29-1
TGCAGCGCAGGGGGCCGGGACGAGCAGTACTTC
CSAGGRDEQYF
>NA|TRBJ2-7|NA|14|TRBV28
TGTGCCAGCAGTTTCACACAGGGTAGGGACGAGCAGTACTTC
CASSFTQGRDEQYF
>TRBD1|TRBJ2-1|few|15|TRBV18
TGTGCCAGCTCACCAAGGACAGGGGACTACAATGAGCAGTTCTTC
CASSPRTGDYNEQFF
>TRBD1|TRBJ2-1|many|16|TRBV29-1
TGCAGCGTTGAAGATCTTCGGACAGGGGGATTAAATGAGCAGTTCTTC
CSVEDLRTGGLNEQFF
>NA|TRBJ1-2|once|14|TRBV7-2
TGTGCCAGCAGCTTAGGGGGTTCCCCGGGGAGCTACACCTTC
CASSLGGSPGSYTF
>NA|TRBJ2-1|few|16|TRBV7-2
TGTGCCAGCAGCTTAGCGAGTAGCGGAAACTACAATGAGCAGTTCTTC
CASSLASSGNYNEQFF
>NA|TRBJ2-1|many|13|TRBV4-3
TGCGCCAGCAGCCGGGACTTCTACAATGAGCAGTTCTTC
CASSRDFYNEQFF
>TRBD1|TRBJ1-5|NA|17|TRBV12-3/TRBV12-4
TGTGCCAGCAGCTATGGACAGGGGGCCGAGGGTGATCAGCCCCAGCATTTT
CASSYGQGAEGDQPQHF
>NA|TRBJ2-5|NA|12|TRBV7-2
TGTGCCAGCAGCTTAGCCGCCCAGACCCAGTACTTC
CASSLAAQTQYF
>NA|TRBJ2-7|NA|15|TRBV6-2/TRBV6-3
TGTGCCAGCACCCCAGACAGAGTAAAGTCCTACGAGCAGTACTTC
CASTPDRVKSYEQYF
>NA|TRBJ2-3|NA|15|TRBV29-1
TGCAGCGTTGAGAATCTTGGGACCTACACAGATACGCAGTATTTT
CSVENLGTYTDTQYF
>TRBD2|TRBJ2-7|NA|15|TRBV12-3/TRBV12-4
TGTGCCAGCAGTTTAGATGGCGGGGGAATCTACGAGCAGTACTTC
CASSLDGGGIYEQYF
>NA|TRBJ1-1|NA|13|TRBV29-1
TGCAGCGTTGTAGATGGCCTGAACACTGAAGCTTTCTTT
CSVVDGLNTEAFF